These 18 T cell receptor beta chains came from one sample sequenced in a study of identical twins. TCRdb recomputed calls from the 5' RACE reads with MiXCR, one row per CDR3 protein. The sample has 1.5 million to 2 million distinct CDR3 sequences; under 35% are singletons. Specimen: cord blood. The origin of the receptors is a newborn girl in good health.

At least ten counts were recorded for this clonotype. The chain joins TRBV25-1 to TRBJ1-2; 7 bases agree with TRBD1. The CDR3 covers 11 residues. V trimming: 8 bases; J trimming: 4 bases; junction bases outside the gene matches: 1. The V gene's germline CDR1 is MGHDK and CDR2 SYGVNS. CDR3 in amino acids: CASGTAYGYTF. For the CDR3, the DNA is TGTGCCAGCGGGACAGCCTATGGCTACACCTTC.

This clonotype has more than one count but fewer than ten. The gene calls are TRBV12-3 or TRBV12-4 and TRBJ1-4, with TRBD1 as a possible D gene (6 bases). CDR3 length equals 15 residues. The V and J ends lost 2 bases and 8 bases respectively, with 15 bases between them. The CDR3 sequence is CASSLRGGVGEKLFF. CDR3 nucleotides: TGTGCCAGCAGTTTAAGGGGGGGCGTAGGGGAAAAACTGTTTTTT.

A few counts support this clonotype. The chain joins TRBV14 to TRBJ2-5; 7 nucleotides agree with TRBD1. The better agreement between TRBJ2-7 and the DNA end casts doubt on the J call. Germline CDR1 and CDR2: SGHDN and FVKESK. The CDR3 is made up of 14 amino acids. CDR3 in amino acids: CASSHRGKGYEQYF. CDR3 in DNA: TGTGCCAGCAGCCACAGGGGGAAAGGCTACGAGCAGTACTTC.

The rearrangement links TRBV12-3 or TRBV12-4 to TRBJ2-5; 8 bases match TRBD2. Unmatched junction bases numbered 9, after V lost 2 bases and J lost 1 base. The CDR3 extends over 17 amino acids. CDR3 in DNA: TGTGCCAGCAGTTTACCCCGATATAGCGGGGCCCAAGAGACCCAGTACTTC. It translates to CASSLPRYSGAQETQYF.

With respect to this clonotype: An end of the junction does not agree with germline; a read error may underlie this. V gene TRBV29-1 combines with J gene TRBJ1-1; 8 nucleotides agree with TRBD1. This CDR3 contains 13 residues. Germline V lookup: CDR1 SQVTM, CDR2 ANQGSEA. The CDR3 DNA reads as TGCAGCGACGGACAGGGATTGAACACTGAAACTTTCTTT. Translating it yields CSDGQGLNTETFF.

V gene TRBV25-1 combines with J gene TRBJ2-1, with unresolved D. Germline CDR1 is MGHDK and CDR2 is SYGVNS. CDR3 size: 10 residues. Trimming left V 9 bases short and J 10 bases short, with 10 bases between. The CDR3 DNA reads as TGTGCCAGTAGTTCGGTCGAGCAGTTCTTC. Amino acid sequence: CASSSVEQFF.

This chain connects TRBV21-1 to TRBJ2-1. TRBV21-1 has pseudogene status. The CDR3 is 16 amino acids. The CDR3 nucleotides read TGTGCCAGCAGCAACTTGACAGTAGGAATCTACAATGAGCAGTTCTTC. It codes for CASSNLTVGIYNEQFF.

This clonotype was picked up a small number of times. In DNA, the CDR3 is TGTGCCAGCAGTGAATTTCTCCACTATTATGGCTACACCTTC. Translated, it gives CASSEFLHYYGYTF. J is TRBJ1-2 and V is TRBV2, with no clear D. V was pared by 2 bases and J by 5 bases, with 12 bases between. Germline values: CDR1 SNHLY, CDR2 FYNNEI. The CDR3 contains 14 residues.

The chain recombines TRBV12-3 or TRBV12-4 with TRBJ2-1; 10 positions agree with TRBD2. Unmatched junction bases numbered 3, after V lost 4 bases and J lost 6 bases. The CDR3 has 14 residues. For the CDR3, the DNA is TGTGCCAGCAGTTGGGGGACTAGCGCCAATGAGCAGTTCTTC. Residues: CASSWGTSANEQFF.

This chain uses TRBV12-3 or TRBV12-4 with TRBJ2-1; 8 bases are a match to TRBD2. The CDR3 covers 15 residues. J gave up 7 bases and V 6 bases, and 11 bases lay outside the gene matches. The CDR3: CASSSLKREINEQFF. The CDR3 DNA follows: TGTGCCAGCAGCTCCCTTAAGCGGGAGATTAATGAGCAGTTCTTC.

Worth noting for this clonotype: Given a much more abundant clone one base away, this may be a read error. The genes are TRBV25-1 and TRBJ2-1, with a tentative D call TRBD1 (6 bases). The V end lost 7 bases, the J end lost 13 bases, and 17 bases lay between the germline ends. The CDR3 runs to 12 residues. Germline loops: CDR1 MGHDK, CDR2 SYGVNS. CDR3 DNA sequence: TGTGCCAGCACAGGGGCCAAAAACATTCAGTTCTTC. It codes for CASTGAKNIQFF.

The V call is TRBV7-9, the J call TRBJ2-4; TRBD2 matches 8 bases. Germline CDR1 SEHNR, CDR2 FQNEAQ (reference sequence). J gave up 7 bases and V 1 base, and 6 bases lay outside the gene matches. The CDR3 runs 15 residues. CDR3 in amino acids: CASSLGLARQNIQYF. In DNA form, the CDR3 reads TGTGCCAGCAGCTTAGGACTAGCGAGGCAGAACATTCAGTACTTC. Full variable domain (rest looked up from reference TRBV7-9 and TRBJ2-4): DTGVSQNPRHKITKRGQNVTFRCDPISEHNRLYWYRQTLGQGPEFLTYFQNEAQLEKSRLLSDRFSAERPKGSFSTLEIQRTEQGDSAMYLCASSLGLARQNIQYFGAGTRLSVL.

CDR3 bases: TGTGCCAGCAGGGGACAGGGGGTTGATTCACCCCTCCACTTT. This gives the protein CASRGQGVDSPLHF. The chain uses TRBV6-5 and TRBJ1-6, with TRBD1 matching 11 bases. CDR1 and CDR2 (germline): MNHEY, SVGAGI. V dropped 6 bases and J dropped 8; count of bases not matched to a gene: 3. The CDR3 covers 14 residues.

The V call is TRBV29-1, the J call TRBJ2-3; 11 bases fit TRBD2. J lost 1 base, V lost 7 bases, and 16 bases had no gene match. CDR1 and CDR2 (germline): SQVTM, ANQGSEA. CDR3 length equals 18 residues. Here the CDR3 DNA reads TGCAGCGGGACCCGACTAGCGGGATCGCCCCGGCGCACAGATACGCAGTATTTT. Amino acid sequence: CSGTRLAGSPRRTDTQYF.

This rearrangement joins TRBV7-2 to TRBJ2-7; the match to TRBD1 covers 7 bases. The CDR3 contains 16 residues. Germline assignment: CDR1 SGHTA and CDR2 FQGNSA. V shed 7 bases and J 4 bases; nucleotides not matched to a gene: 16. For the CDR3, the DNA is TGTGCCAGCACCATGTCCCCCGGGACAGCCTATTACGAGCAGTACTTC. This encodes CASTMSPGTAYYEQYF.

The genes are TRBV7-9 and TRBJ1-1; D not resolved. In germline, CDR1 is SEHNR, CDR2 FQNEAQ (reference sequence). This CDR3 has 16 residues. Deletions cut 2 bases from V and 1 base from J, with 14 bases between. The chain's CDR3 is CASSLRRVEPNTEAFF. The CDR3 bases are TGTGCCAGCAGCTTACGTCGGGTCGAGCCGAACACTGAAGCTTTCTTT.

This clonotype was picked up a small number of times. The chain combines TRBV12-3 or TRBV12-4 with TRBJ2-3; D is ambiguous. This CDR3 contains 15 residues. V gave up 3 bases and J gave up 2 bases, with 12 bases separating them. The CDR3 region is CASSFVPSFTDTQYF. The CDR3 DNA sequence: TGTGCCAGCAGTTTCGTCCCTTCATTCACAGATACGCAGTATTTT.

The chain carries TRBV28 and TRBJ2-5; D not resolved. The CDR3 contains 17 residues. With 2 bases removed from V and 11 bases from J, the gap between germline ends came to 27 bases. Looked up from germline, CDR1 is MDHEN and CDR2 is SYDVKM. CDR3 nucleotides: TGTGCCAGCAGTTTACCTCCGTTAGCAAGGTCCTACAATGAGCAGTACTTC. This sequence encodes CASSLPPLARSYNEQYF.